Below, 3 T cell receptor beta chains from the same sample are listed, as sequenced in a study of blood T cell repertoires in COVID-19. Only in-frame clones appear in the TCRdb table, and some are missing; sequencing was by immunoSEQ multiplex PCR. The sample shows tens of thousands of clones, around 90% of them seen only once. Sequencing was carried out using peripheral blood. Source of these receptors: a man in his forties or fifties with acute or convalescent COVID-19.

The chain combines TRBV6-6 with TRBJ1-3, with D unclear. The CDR3 spans 18 residues. V lost 5 bases, J lost 4 bases, and 24 bases lay in between. Germline CDR1 reads MNHNY; CDR2 reads SVGAGI (reference sequence). The CDR3 region has the DNA TGTGCCAGCAGTCGAGATCCGGTATTTCTTTCGTGGGGAAACACCATATATTTT. This encodes CASSRDPVFLSWGNTIYF.

The chain employs TRBV5-1 and TRBJ2-1; 15 nucleotides line up with TRBD2. V was pared by 4 bases and J by 5 bases, with 7 bases of the junction left unmatched. This CDR3 is built from 17 residues. CDR1 and CDR2 from the germline V gene are SGHRS and YFSETQ. CDR3 residues: CASSTGLAGGPHNEQFF. The CDR3 DNA reads as TGCGCCAGCAGCACCGGACTAGCGGGGGGGCCACACAATGAGCAGTTCTTC. The variable domain in full, with the rest retrieved from reference TRBV5-1 and TRBJ2-1, is KAGVTQTPRYLIKTRGQQVTLSCSPISGHRSVSWYQQTPGQGLQFLFEYFSETQRNKGNFPGRFSGRQFSNSRSEMNVSTLELGDSALYLCASSTGLAGGPHNEQFFGPGTRLTVL.

The V gene is TRBV3-1 (or the pseudogene TRBV3-2), the J gene TRBJ1-3; D is uncertain. Germline V gene sequence: CDR1 LGHDT, CDR2 YNNKEL (reference sequence). The CDR3 is 15 amino acids. The V end was cut by 0 bases, the J end by 8 bases, with 14 bases between. The CDR3 spells CASSQDDTLQDTIYF. CDR3 DNA sequence: TGTGCCAGCAGCCAAGACGACACCCTCCAGGACACCATATATTTT.